This T cell receptor beta chain is from a study of beta chain features in type 1 diabetes. Overall study: The number of sorted cells examined across all samples was under 130,000,000. Study results and caveats: Insertions were fewer and deletions more numerous at VDJ junctions in type 1 diabetes patients. Since sequencing was performed on cDNA, cells with high TCR expression could be over-represented.

For this clone: Its target is not known.

V lost 2 bases and J 4 bases, leaving 12 bases between the germline ends. CDR1 SGHTA and CDR2 FQGNSA come from the germline V gene. There are 15 residues in the CDR3. A single heparinised draw of approximately 100 mL on average was taken per donor. Expressed TCRB transcripts got sequenced, as all isolated RNA was reverse transcribed. The method was immunoSEQ multiplex PCR; TCRdb's version includes in-frame clones alone and lacks a portion of them. The sample lists some 150,000 clones, 8% to 13% occurring once. The genes are TRBV7-2 and TRBJ1-5; no firm D call. This TCR was sampled from a man aged 18 to 29 in good health. The sequenced material came from naive CD4+ T cells from blood. CDR3 amino acids: CASSLSPVPNQPQHF. CDR3 DNA sequence: TGTGCCAGCAGCTTAAGTCCAGTTCCAAATCAGCCCCAGCATTTT.